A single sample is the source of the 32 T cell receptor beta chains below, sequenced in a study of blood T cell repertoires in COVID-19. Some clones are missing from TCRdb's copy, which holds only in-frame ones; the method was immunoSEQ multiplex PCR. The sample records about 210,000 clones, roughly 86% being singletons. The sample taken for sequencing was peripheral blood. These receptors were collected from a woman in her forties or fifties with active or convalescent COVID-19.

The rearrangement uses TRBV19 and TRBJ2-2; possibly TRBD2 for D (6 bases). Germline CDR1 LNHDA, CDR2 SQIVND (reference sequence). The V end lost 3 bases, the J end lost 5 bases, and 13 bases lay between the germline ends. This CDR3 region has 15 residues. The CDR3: CASSIGGDGTGELFF. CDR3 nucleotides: TGTGCCAGTAGTATCGGAGGGGACGGGACCGGGGAGCTGTTTTTT.

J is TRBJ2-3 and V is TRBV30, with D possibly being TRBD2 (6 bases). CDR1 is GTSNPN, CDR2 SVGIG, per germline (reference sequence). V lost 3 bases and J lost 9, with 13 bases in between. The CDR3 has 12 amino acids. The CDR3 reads CAWRNRDSTQYF. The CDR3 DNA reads TGTGCCTGGAGAAACCGGGACTCGACGCAGTATTTT. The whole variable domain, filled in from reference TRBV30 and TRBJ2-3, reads SQTIHQWPATLVQPVGSPLSLECTVEGTSNPNLYWYRQAAGRGLQLLFYSVGIGQISSEVPQNLSASRPQDRQFILSSKKLLLSDSGFYLCAWRNRDSTQYFGPGTRLTVL.

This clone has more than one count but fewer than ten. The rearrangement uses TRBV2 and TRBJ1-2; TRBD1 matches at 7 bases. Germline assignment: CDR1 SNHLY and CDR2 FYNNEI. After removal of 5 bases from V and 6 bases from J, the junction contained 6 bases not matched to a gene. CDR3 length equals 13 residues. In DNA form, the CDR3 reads TGTGCCAGCAGTCTCCGACAGGGCAATGGCTACACCTTC. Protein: CASSLRQGNGYTF.

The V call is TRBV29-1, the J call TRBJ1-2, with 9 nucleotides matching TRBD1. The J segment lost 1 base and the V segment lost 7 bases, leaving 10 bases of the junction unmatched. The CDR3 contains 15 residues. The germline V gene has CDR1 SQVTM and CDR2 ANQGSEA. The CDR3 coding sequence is TGCAGCGCGGGGGTCGGACAGGGGCATAACTATGGCTACACCTTC. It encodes CSAGVGQGHNYGYTF. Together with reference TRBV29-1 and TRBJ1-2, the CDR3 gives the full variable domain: SAVISQKPSRDICQRGTSLTIQCQVDSQVTMMFWYRQQPGQSLTLIATANQGSEATYESGFVIDKFPISRPNLTFSTLTVSNMSPEDSSIYLCSAGVGQGHNYGYTFGSGTRLTVV.

This chain's CDR3 is CASSRRAGELFF. For the CDR3, the DNA is TGTGCCAGCAGTCGCAGGGCCGGGGAGCTGTTTTTT. The chain uses TRBV28 and TRBJ2-2; the D gene is possibly TRBD1 (5 bases). V lost 5 bases and J lost 6, with 7 bases in between. Looked up from germline, CDR1 is MDHEN and CDR2 is SYDVKM. The CDR3 has 12 amino acids. Drawing the rest from reference TRBV28 and TRBJ2-2, the complete variable domain is DVKVTQSSRYLVKRTGEKVFLECVQDMDHENMFWYRQDPGLGLRLIYFSYDVKMKEKGDIPEGYSVSREKKERFSLILESASTNQTSMYLCASSRRAGELFFGEGSRLTVL.

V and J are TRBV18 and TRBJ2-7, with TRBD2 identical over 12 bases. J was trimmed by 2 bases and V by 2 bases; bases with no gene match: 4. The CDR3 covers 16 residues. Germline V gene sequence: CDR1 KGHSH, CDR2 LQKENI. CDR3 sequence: CASSPGLAGTTYEQYF. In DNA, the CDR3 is TGTGCCAGCTCACCAGGACTAGCGGGGACTACCTACGAGCAGTACTTC.

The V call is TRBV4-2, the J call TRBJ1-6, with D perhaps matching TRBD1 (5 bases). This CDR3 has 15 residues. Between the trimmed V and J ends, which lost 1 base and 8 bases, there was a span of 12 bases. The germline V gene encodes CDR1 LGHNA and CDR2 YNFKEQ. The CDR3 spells CASSQVGSGDSPLHF. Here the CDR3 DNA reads TGTGCCAGCAGCCAAGTTGGCTCGGGGGATTCACCCCTCCACTTT.

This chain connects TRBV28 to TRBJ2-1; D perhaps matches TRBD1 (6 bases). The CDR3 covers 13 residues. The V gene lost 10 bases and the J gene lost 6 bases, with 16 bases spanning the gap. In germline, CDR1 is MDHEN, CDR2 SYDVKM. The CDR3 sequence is CAIGGSGTNEQFF. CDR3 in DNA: TGTGCCATAGGGGGATCCGGGACCAATGAGCAGTTCTTC.

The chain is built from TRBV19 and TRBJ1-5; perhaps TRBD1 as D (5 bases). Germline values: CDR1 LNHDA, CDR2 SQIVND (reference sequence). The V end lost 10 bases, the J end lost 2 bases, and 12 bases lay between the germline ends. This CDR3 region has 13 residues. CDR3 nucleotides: TGTGCCACCTCTCTCAGGGGCAATCAGCCCCAGCATTTT. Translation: CATSLRGNQPQHF.

CDR3 residues: CASSSLRGQGSSPQHF. CDR3 nucleotide sequence: TGTGCCAGCAGTTCACTCAGGGGACAGGGGTCTTCGCCCCAGCATTTT. The J gene is TRBJ1-5, the V gene TRBV28, with 10 positions matching TRBD1. This CDR3 contains 16 residues. CDR1 is MDHEN, CDR2 SYDVKM, per germline. V lost 4 bases, J lost 9 bases, and 12 bases stayed unmatched. Based on the CDR3 plus reference TRBV28 and TRBJ1-5, the full variable domain is DVKVTQSSRYLVKRTGEKVFLECVQDMDHENMFWYRQDPGLGLRLIYFSYDVKMKEKGDIPEGYSVSREKKERFSLILESASTNQTSMYLCASSSLRGQGSSPQHFGDGTRLSIL.

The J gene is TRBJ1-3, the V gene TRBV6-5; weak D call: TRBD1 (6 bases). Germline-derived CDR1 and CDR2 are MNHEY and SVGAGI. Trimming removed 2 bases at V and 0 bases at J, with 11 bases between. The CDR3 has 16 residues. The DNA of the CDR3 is TGTGCCAGCAGTTACACAACAGGGAGCTCTGGAAACACCATATATTTT. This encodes CASSYTTGSSGNTIYF.

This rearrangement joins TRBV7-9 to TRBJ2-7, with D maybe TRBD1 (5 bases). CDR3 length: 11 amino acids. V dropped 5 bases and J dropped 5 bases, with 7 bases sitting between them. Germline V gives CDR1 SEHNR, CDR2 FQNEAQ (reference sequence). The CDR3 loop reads CASSATDEQYF. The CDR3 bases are TGTGCCAGCAGCGCGACAGACGAGCAGTACTTC.

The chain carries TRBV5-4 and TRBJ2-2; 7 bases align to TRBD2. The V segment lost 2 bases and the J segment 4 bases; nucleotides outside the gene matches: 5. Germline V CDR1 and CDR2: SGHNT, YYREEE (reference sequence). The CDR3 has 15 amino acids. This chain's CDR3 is CASSFPGTTTGELFF. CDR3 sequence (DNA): TGTGCCAGCAGCTTTCCCGGGACTACCACCGGGGAGCTGTTTTTT.

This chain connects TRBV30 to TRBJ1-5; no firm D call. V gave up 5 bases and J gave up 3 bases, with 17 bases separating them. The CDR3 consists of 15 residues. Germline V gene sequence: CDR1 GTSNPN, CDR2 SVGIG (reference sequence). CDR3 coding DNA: TGTGCCTGGGGAACCGGGCGGGCCATCAATCAGCCCCAGCATTTT. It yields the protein CAWGTGRAINQPQHF.

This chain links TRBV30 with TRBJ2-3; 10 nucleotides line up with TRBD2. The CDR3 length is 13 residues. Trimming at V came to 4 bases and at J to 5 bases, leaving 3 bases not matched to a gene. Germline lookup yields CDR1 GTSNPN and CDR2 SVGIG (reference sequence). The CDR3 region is CAWTSGSLDTQYF. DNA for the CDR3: TGTGCCTGGACTAGCGGGAGTTTAGATACGCAGTATTTT.

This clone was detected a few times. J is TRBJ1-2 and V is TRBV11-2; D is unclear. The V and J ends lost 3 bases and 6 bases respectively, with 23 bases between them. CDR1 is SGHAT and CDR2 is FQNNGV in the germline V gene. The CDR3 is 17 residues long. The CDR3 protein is CASSLRYGRTLENGYTF. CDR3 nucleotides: TGTGCCAGCAGCTTGAGGTATGGGAGAACGTTAGAAAATGGCTACACCTTC.

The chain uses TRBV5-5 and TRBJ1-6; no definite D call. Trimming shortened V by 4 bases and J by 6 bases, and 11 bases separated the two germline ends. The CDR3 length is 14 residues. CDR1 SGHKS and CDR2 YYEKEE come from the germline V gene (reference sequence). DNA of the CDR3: TGTGCCAGCAGCCCGGACGGAGGTAATTCACCCCTCCACTTT. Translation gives CASSPDGGNSPLHF.

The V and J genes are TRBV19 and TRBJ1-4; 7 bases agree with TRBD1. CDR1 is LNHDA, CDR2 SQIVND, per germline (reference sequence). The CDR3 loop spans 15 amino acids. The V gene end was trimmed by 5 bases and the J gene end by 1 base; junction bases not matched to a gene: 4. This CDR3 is CASSWGQLTNEKLFF. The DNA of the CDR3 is TGTGCCAGTAGTTGGGGACAGTTAACTAATGAAAAACTGTTTTTT.

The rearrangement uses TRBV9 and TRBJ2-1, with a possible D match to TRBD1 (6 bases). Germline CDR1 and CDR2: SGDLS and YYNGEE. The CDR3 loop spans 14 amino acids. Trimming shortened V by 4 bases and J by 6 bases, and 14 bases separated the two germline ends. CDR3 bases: TGTGCCAGCAGCCCCGACACAGGGTCCAATGAGCAGTTCTTC. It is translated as CASSPDTGSNEQFF.

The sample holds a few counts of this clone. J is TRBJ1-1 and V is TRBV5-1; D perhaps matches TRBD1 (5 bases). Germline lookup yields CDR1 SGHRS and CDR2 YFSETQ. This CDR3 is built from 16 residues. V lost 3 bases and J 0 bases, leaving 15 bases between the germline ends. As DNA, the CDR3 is TGCGCCAGCAGCTCTACGGTAGGCAGGGTGAACACTGAAGCTTTCTTT. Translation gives CASSSTVGRVNTEAFF. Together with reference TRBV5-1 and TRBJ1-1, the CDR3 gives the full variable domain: KAGVTQTPRYLIKTRGQQVTLSCSPISGHRSVSWYQQTPGQGLQFLFEYFSETQRNKGNFPGRFSGRQFSNSRSEMNVSTLELGDSALYLCASSSTVGRVNTEAFFGQGTRLTVV.

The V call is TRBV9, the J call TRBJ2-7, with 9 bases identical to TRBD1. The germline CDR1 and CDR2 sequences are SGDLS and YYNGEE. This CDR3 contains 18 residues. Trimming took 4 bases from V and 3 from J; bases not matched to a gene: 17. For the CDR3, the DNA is TGTGCCAGCAGCTTCCGACAGGGGGAGAAAAGGGGTATCTACGAGCAGTACTTC. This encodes CASSFRQGEKRGIYEQYF.

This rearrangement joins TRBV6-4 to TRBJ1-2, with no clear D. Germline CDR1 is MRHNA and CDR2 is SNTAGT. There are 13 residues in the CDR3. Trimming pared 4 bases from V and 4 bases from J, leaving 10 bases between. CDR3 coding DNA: TGTGCCAGCAGTGCAGTTGGTGGCTATGGCTACACCTTC. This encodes CASSAVGGYGYTF.

In DNA form, the CDR3 reads TGTGCCACCAGTGCGGATTTGGACAGCGAAGAGACCCAGTACTTC. This gives the protein CATSADLDSEETQYF. The V gene is TRBV24-1, the J gene TRBJ2-5; D may be TRBD1 (6 bases). The germline CDR1 and CDR2 sequences are KGHDR and SFDVKD. The V end was cut by 5 bases, the J end by 3 bases, with 15 bases between. CDR3 size: 15 residues.

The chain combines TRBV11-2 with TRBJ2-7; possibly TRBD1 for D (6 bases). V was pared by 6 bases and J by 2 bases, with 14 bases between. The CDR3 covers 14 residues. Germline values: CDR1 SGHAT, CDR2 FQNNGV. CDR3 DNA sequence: TGTGCCAGCAGGGACAGCTTAGGCCCCTACGAGCAGTACTTC. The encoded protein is CASRDSLGPYEQYF.

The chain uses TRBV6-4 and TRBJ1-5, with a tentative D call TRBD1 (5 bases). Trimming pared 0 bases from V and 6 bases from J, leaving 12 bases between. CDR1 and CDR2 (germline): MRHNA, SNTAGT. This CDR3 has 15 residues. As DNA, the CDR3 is TGTGCCAGCAGTGACTCGAGCAGGGAAAGTCAGCCCCAGCATTTT. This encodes CASSDSSRESQPQHF.

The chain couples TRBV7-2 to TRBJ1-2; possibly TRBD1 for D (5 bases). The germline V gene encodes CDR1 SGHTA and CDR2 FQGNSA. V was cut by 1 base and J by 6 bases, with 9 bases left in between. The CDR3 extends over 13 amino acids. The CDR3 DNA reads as TGTGCCAGCAGCTTAGGCCAGGGTGATGGCTACACCTTC. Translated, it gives CASSLGQGDGYTF.

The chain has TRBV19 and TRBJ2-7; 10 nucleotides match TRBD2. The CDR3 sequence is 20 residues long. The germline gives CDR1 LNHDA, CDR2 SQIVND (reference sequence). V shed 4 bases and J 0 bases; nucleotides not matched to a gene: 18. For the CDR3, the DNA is TGTGCCAGTAGTAACCAGTGGACTAGCGGAGGTCCCCGATCCTCCTACGAGCAGTACTTC. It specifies CASSNQWTSGGPRSSYEQYF.

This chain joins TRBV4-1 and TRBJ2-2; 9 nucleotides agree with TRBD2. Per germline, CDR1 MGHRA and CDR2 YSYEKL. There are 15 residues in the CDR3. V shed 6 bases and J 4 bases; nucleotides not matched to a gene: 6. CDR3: CASRPAGGVTGELFF. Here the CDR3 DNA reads TGCGCCAGCAGACCAGCGGGGGGAGTCACCGGGGAGCTGTTTTTT.

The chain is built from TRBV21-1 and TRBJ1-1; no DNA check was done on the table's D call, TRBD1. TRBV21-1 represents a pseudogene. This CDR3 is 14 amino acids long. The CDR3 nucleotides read TGTGCCAGCAGCAAAGGGTGGGACAGGGGGCCAGCTTTCTTT. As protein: CASSKGWDRGPAFF.

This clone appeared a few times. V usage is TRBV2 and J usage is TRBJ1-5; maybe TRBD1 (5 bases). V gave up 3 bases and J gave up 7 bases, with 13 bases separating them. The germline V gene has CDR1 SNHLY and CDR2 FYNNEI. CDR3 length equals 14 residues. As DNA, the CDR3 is TGTGCCAGCAGTGAGCGGGGCCGGAGACAGCCCCAGCATTTT. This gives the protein CASSERGRRQPQHF.

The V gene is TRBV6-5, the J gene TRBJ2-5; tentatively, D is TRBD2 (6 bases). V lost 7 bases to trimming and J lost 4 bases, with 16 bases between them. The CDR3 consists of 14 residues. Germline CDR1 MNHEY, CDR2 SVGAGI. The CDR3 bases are TGTGCCAGCAACCTAGGACTAAGGATAGAGACCCAGTACTTC. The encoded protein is CASNLGLRIETQYF.

The chain's CDR3 is CASSLTVAGEAYNEQFF. Written as DNA, the CDR3 is TGTGCCAGCAGCTTAACGGTAGCGGGAGAGGCGTACAATGAGCAGTTCTTC. The chain has TRBV7-2 and TRBJ2-1; 9 nucleotides agree with TRBD2. Per the germline V gene, CDR1 is SGHTA and CDR2 is FQGNSA. There are 17 residues in the CDR3. Germline trimming cut 2 bases from V and 4 bases from J; bases unmatched to any gene: 9. The full variable domain, rest sourced from reference TRBV7-2 and TRBJ2-1, is GAGVSQSPSNKVTEKGKDVELRCDPISGHTALYWYRQSLGQGLEFLIYFQGNSAPDKSGLPSDRFSAERTGGSVSTLTIQRTQQEDSAVYLCASSLTVAGEAYNEQFFGPGTRLTVL.